This T cell receptor beta chain stems from a study of blood T cell repertoires in COVID-19. About the research overall: Acute-phase and convalescent COVID-19 samples originated in the United States, Italy and Spain. From T cells, B-cell-depleted T cells, or PBMCs came the material, which was cDNA or gDNA.

In the source study's methods: Amplification of reference gene primers was used by the study to estimate nucleated cell counts. The repertoire was sequenced with immunoSEQ multiplex PCR; TCRdb's copy has only in-frame clones and lacks some. V and J calls plus clone size are reproduced from that table; the DNA served to infer D and trimming. The data show 75,000 to 100,000 clones, roughly four fifths seen once. This clone came up a few times. Other DNA sequences within the sample encode an identical CDR3. Deletions cut 1 base from V and 3 bases from J, with 7 bases between. Germline values: CDR1 SGHRS, CDR2 YFSETQ. The CDR3 has 13 amino acids.

The specimen sequenced was peripheral blood. This TCR derives from a human donor in a cohort sampled during active COVID-19. The gene calls are TRBV5-1 and TRBJ1-1; weak D call: TRBD1 (5 bases). CDR3 sequence: CASSLQGHTEAFF. The CDR3 DNA reads TGCGCCAGCAGCTTGCAGGGCCACACTGAAGCTTTCTTT.